This passage covers 27 T cell receptor beta chains from one sample sequenced in a study of blood T cell repertoires in COVID-19. TCRdb keeps only in-frame clones here, not all; method: immunoSEQ multiplex PCR. The sample has 170,000 or so clones; roughly nine tenths are singletons. The specimen sequenced was PBMCs or T cells enriched from blood (not recorded which). The receptors derive from a woman aged 45-65 years who had recovered from COVID-19.

The V call is TRBV3-1 (or the pseudogene TRBV3-2), the J call TRBJ2-1; TRBD2 matches at 8 bases. Germline V gene lookup returns CDR1 LGHDT and CDR2 YNNKEL (reference sequence). This CDR3 spans 17 amino acids. V shed 4 bases and J 6 bases; nucleotides not matched to a gene: 14. The CDR3 loop reads CASSRKPPGLGGNEQFF. CDR3 DNA: TGTGCCAGCAGCCGCAAACCGCCGGGACTAGGAGGCAATGAGCAGTTCTTC.

This clone was observed once. The chain combines TRBV7-8 with TRBJ1-4, with 9 bases aligning to TRBD1. With 2 bases clipped from V and 6 bases from J, the junction kept 7 bases outside the gene matches. CDR3 length: 16 amino acids. Germline CDR1 reads SGHVS; CDR2 reads FQNEAQ. This CDR3 reads CASSLPPGQGHEKLFF. The CDR3 nucleotides are TGTGCCAGCAGCTTACCACCCGGACAGGGGCATGAAAAACTGTTTTTT.

The chain couples TRBV11-2 to TRBJ2-3; 10 bases are shared with TRBD1. Trimming took 4 bases from V and 9 from J; bases not matched to a gene: 7. This CDR3 has 14 amino acids. Germline assignment: CDR1 SGHAT and CDR2 FQNNGV. CDR3 DNA sequence: TGTGCCAGCAGCTCTCGACAGGGGGCCGGCACGCAGTATTTT. It translates to CASSSRQGAGTQYF.

This chain uses TRBV10-1 with TRBJ1-3; D not resolved. The germline gives CDR1 WNHNN, CDR2 SYGVQD (reference sequence). The CDR3 runs 14 residues. V dropped 4 bases and J dropped 0 bases, with 7 bases sitting between them. The CDR3 DNA sequence: TGCGCCAGCAGTGTCGGTGACTCTGGAAACACCATATATTTT. Translated: CASSVGDSGNTIYF.

This clone appeared once. The chain combines TRBV5-1 with TRBJ1-1, with TRBD1 matching over 7 bases. The V segment lost 4 bases and the J segment 0 bases; nucleotides outside the gene matches: 6. From germline, CDR1 is SGHRS and CDR2 YFSETQ. The CDR3 extends over 15 amino acids. The CDR3 DNA sequence: TGCGCCAGCAGCCGGTGGGACAGCATGAACACTGAAGCTTTCTTT. Protein: CASSRWDSMNTEAFF.

The chain links TRBV12-3 or TRBV12-4 to TRBJ1-1; D gene unclear. Trimming took off 6 bases at V and 0 bases at J, with 5 bases between the two ends. This CDR3 contains 12 residues. The CDR3 here is CASSRLNTEAFF. Here the CDR3 DNA reads TGTGCCAGCAGCAGGTTGAACACTGAAGCTTTCTTT.

This rearrangement joins TRBV2 to TRBJ1-5, with a tentative D call TRBD1 (5 bases). Trimming removed 2 bases from V and 7 bases from J, with 9 bases in between. This CDR3 contains 13 residues. The germline V gene encodes CDR1 SNHLY and CDR2 FYNNEI. CDR3 coding DNA: TGTGCCAGCAGTGAACGGGGGGTACAGCCCCAGCATTTT. Protein: CASSERGVQPQHF.

This clone was seen a handful of times. The V call is TRBV7-2, the J call TRBJ1-2; the D gene is possibly TRBD1 (5 bases). The germline CDR1 and CDR2 sequences are SGHTA and FQGNSA. This CDR3 has 14 residues. Between the trimmed V and J ends, which lost 5 bases and 8 bases, there was a span of 18 bases. The CDR3 protein is CASSPRPGVGGYTF. CDR3 coding DNA: TGTGCCAGCAGCCCCCGTCCGGGGGTGGGGGGCTACACCTTC. Variable domain in full (rest from reference TRBV7-2 and TRBJ1-2): GAGVSQSPSNKVTEKGKDVELRCDPISGHTALYWYRQSLGQGLEFLIYFQGNSAPDKSGLPSDRFSAERTGGSVSTLTIQRTQQEDSAVYLCASSPRPGVGGYTFGSGTRLTVV.

This chain joins TRBV29-1 and TRBJ2-3; 10 nucleotides align to TRBD1. V gave up 4 bases and J gave up 5 bases; unmatched junction bases: 6. CDR1 is SQVTM, CDR2 ANQGSEA, per germline. The CDR3 is 14 residues long. In DNA form, the CDR3 reads TGCAGCGTTGCCGGGACAGGGGTGAGAGATACGCAGTATTTT. Translating it yields CSVAGTGVRDTQYF.

The chain carries TRBV29-1 and TRBJ1-2; D is possibly TRBD1 (6 bases). Germline V gives CDR1 SQVTM, CDR2 ANQGSEA. The V and J ends lost 4 bases and 2 bases respectively, with 8 bases between them. The CDR3 runs to 12 residues. CDR3 sequence (DNA): TGCAGCGTTGGGGACACCAACTATGGCTACACCTTC. It translates to CSVGDTNYGYTF.

The chain uses TRBV2 and TRBJ2-2; TRBD1 matches 12 bases. Trimming took 4 bases from V and 5 from J; bases not matched to a gene: 5. The CDR3 loop spans 16 amino acids. Looked up from germline, CDR1 is SNHLY and CDR2 is FYNNEI. The CDR3 DNA is TGTGCCAGCAGTGGTCGGGACAGGGGGCAGACCGGGGAGCTGTTTTTT. It encodes CASSGRDRGQTGELFF.

For this clone: This sample includes further DNA sequences coding for the same CDR3. The chain links TRBV11-2 to TRBJ1-4; D may be TRBD1 (5 bases). Germline V gene sequence: CDR1 SGHAT, CDR2 FQNNGV. The V end was cut by 1 base, the J end by 4 bases, with 10 bases between. CDR3 length equals 15 residues. The CDR3 DNA is TGTGCCAGCAGCTTAGGAGACAGAGATAATGAAAAACTGTTTTTT. It codes for CASSLGDRDNEKLFF.

The CDR3: CASSTQGNQPQHF. DNA for the CDR3: TGTGCCAGCAGCACCCAGGGGAATCAGCCCCAGCATTTT. The chain employs TRBV7-8 and TRBJ1-5; a possible D gene is TRBD1 (6 bases). From germline, CDR1 is SGHVS and CDR2 FQNEAQ. Trimming removed 5 bases at V and 4 bases at J, with 9 bases between. This CDR3 region has 13 residues.

DNA of the CDR3: TGTGCCAGCACCAGACCGCGGGAGGGATTGAGAGAGCAGTACTTC. Translated: CASTRPREGLREQYF. The rearrangement uses TRBV5-8 and TRBJ2-7; TRBD2 matches at 9 bases. The V segment lost 6 bases and the J segment 7 bases; nucleotides outside the gene matches: 14. The CDR3 length is 15 residues. Germline V gene data show CDR1 as SGHTS and CDR2 as YDEGEE.

The chain uses TRBV6-5 and TRBJ2-7; TRBD2 matches at 9 bases. Germline V gene lookup returns CDR1 MNHEY and CDR2 SVGAGI. CDR3 length: 15 residues. With 0 bases clipped from V and 7 bases from J, the junction kept 7 bases outside the gene matches. CDR3 region: CASSYSGGRAGEQYF. CDR3 coding DNA: TGTGCCAGCAGTTACTCTGGCGGGAGGGCCGGGGAGCAGTACTTC.

This chain joins TRBV4-3 and TRBJ2-3; a possible D gene is TRBD2 (5 bases). V dropped 1 base and J dropped 0 bases, with 11 bases sitting between them. CDR3 length: 16 residues. Germline V gives CDR1 LGHNA, CDR2 YSLEER. The CDR3 is CASSQGGATSTDTQYF. DNA of the CDR3: TGCGCCAGCAGCCAAGGGGGAGCTACTAGCACAGATACGCAGTATTTT.

This clone was found a few times. The rearrangement uses TRBV19 and TRBJ1-1; 7 nucleotides match TRBD1. Germline V gene lookup returns CDR1 LNHDA and CDR2 SQIVND (reference sequence). This CDR3 comprises 14 residues. The V segment lost 6 bases and the J segment 2 bases; nucleotides outside the gene matches: 6. CDR3 in amino acids: CASRDGTVNTEAFF. In nucleotides, the CDR3 is TGTGCCAGTAGGGACGGGACAGTTAACACTGAAGCTTTCTTT. The whole variable domain, filled in from reference TRBV19 and TRBJ1-1, reads DGGITQSPKYLFRKEGQNVTLSCEQNLNHDAMYWYRQDPGQGLRLIYYSQIVNDFQKGDIAEGYSVSREKKESFPLTVTSAQKNPTAFYLCASRDGTVNTEAFFGQGTRLTVV.

V and J are TRBV7-9 and TRBJ2-1; TRBD2 matches 8 bases. The CDR3 loop spans 14 amino acids. CDR1 and CDR2 (germline): SEHNR, FQNEAQ (reference sequence). Losses at the gene ends were 5 bases for V and 5 bases for J; bases not matched to a gene: 5. The CDR3 here is CASSGTRSDNEQFF. CDR3 DNA sequence: TGTGCCAGCAGCGGGACTAGGTCTGACAATGAGCAGTTCTTC.

V and J are TRBV11-2 and TRBJ2-3; D is possibly TRBD2 (5 bases). In germline, CDR1 is SGHAT, CDR2 FQNNGV. With 5 bases removed from V and 3 bases from J, the gap between germline ends came to 18 bases. The CDR3 has 16 amino acids. CDR3 region: CASSPPPGGWTDTQYF. In DNA form, the CDR3 reads TGTGCCAGCAGCCCACCCCCGGGCGGGTGGACAGATACGCAGTATTTT.

This clone was detected only once. CDR3 protein: CASRLGTGAGEQFF. Written as DNA, the CDR3 is TGTGCCAGCAGATTGGGGACAGGGGCCGGTGAGCAGTTCTTC. The rearrangement uses TRBV6-5 and TRBJ2-1, with TRBD1 identical over 10 bases. V was clipped by 6 bases and J by 9 bases; unmatched bases: 8. The CDR3 has 14 residues. Germline CDR1 reads MNHEY; CDR2 reads SVGAGI.

The rearrangement links TRBV7-6 to TRBJ1-6; unclear D gene. The CDR3 extends over 14 amino acids. V was trimmed by 4 bases and J by 5 bases, leaving 9 bases between them. Germline V lookup: CDR1 SGHVS, CDR2 FNYEAQ. CDR3 amino acids: CASSSGNHNSPLHF. CDR3 DNA sequence: TGTGCCAGCAGCTCGGGGAACCATAATTCACCCCTCCACTTT.

V is TRBV6-5 and J is TRBJ1-2; 9 bases line up with TRBD1. Germline lookup yields CDR1 MNHEY and CDR2 SVGAGI. CDR3 length: 13 amino acids. Trimming cost V 5 bases and J 7 bases; bases outside gene matches: 5. The CDR3 bases are TGTGCCAGCAGTCAACAGGGGGCGCGTGGCTACACCTTC. Translation gives CASSQQGARGYTF.

This rearrangement joins TRBV14 to TRBJ2-1; D is unresolved. CDR3 length equals 13 residues. Deletions cut 4 bases from V and 6 bases from J, with 10 bases between. The germline gives CDR1 SGHDN, CDR2 FVKESK. CDR3 nucleotides: TGTGCCAGCAGCCTGGCTTTGCTCAATGAGCAGTTCTTC. This codes for CASSLALLNEQFF.

The J gene is TRBJ1-2, the V gene TRBV5-4; 11 positions agree with TRBD1. The junction had 2 bases not matched to a gene; V was cut back by 4 bases and J by 6 bases. Germline-derived CDR1 and CDR2 are SGHNT and YYREEE (reference sequence). There are 13 residues in the CDR3. The CDR3 DNA follows: TGTGCCAGCAGCCTGGACAGGGGGCATGGCTACACCTTC. This encodes CASSLDRGHGYTF.

CDR3 in amino acids: CAWSPGSLLNEKLFF. The CDR3 coding sequence is TGTGCCTGGAGTCCAGGGTCACTCCTTAATGAAAAACTGTTTTTT. The chain uses TRBV30 and TRBJ1-4, with D tentatively TRBD1 (5 bases). Germline lookup yields CDR1 GTSNPN and CDR2 SVGIG (reference sequence). The length of the CDR3 is 15 residues. V lost 2 bases to trimming and J lost 4 bases, with 14 bases between them.

V usage is TRBV5-1 and J usage is TRBJ2-5; D perhaps matches TRBD2 (6 bases). The CDR3 has 13 residues. Trimming removed 1 base from V and 7 bases from J, with 11 bases in between. Germline V CDR1 and CDR2: SGHRS, YFSETQ. CDR3 in amino acids: CASSLSGGGTQYF. CDR3 bases: TGCGCCAGCAGCTTGTCTGGGGGAGGGACCCAGTACTTC.

DNA of the CDR3: TGTGCCAGCAGCAACCGGGACAGGGGAGACAATGAGCAGTTCTTC. Encoded protein: CASSNRDRGDNEQFF. This chain connects TRBV11-2 to TRBJ2-1; TRBD1 aligns across 10 bases. Germline CDR1 and CDR2: SGHAT and FQNNGV. V lost 5 bases and J lost 5; bases outside the gene matches: 6. CDR3 length: 15 amino acids.